This passage covers 26 T cell receptor beta chains from one sample sequenced in a study of cytomegalovirus exposure and HLA in healthy donors. The PCR had 60 Vbeta and 13 Jbeta primers. Sequencing used immunoSEQ multiplex PCR; TCRdb keeps in-frame clones, though not all of them. The sample has about 80,000 clones, 62% seen once. Sequencing used PBMCs. Every receptor here comes from a male donor in good health and CMV-seropositive.

This clone showed up just a few times. The chain is built from TRBV18 and TRBJ2-3; D might be TRBD2 (5 bases). The CDR3 is 17 amino acids. Germline values: CDR1 KGHSH, CDR2 LQKENI. Trimming took off 3 bases at V and 5 bases at J, with 21 bases between the two ends. The CDR3 here is CASSPLNAGPEGDTQYF. The CDR3 DNA reads as TGTGCCAGCTCACCGCTGAACGCGGGCCCAGAGGGAGATACGCAGTATTTT. Full variable domain (missing parts from reference TRBV18 and TRBJ2-3): NAGVMQNPRHLVRRRGQEARLRCSPMKGHSHVYWYRQLPEEGLKFMVYLQKENIIDESGMPKERFSAEFPKEGPSILRIQQVVRGDSAAYFCASSPLNAGPEGDTQYFGPGTRLTVL.

The chain couples TRBV7-6 to TRBJ1-1, with D possibly TRBD1 on 5 matching bases. The CDR3 is made up of 13 amino acids. The germline V gene encodes CDR1 SGHVS and CDR2 FNYEAQ. Trimming cost V 1 base and J 4 bases, with 7 bases left between them. The CDR3 region is CASSLGQRTEAFF. The CDR3 coding sequence is TGTGCCAGCAGCTTAGGACAGCGCACTGAAGCTTTCTTT.

The sample holds a few counts of this clone. The chain combines TRBV7-9 with TRBJ2-3; possible D gene TRBD2, 6 bases. Per the germline V gene, CDR1 is SEHNR and CDR2 is FQNEAQ (reference sequence). V lost 6 bases, J lost 0 bases, and 19 bases lay in between. This CDR3 spans 17 amino acids. The chain's CDR3 is CASSLHLRRGSTDTQYF. The CDR3 DNA is TGTGCCAGCAGTTTGCACCTCCGGCGGGGAAGCACAGATACGCAGTATTTT.

V usage is TRBV29-1 and J usage is TRBJ2-2; maybe TRBD1 (5 bases). Trimming left V 1 base short and J 2 bases short, with 8 bases between. CDR1 is SQVTM, CDR2 ANQGSEA, per germline. This CDR3 contains 14 residues. The CDR3 DNA follows: TGCAGCGTTGAAGGCAGGGATAACACCGGGGAGCTGTTTTTT. The encoded protein is CSVEGRDNTGELFF.

The chain has TRBV6-1 and TRBJ2-1; TRBD2 aligns across 13 bases. CDR1 is MNHNS and CDR2 is SASEGT in the germline V gene. V gave up 4 bases and J gave up 7 bases; unmatched junction bases: 7. The CDR3 totals 16 residues. The CDR3 DNA reads as TGTGCCAGCAGTGGTCGCGGGACTAGCGGGACGAATGAGCAGTTCTTC. Protein: CASSGRGTSGTNEQFF.

A few counts support this clone. V usage is TRBV28 and J usage is TRBJ2-7, with TRBD1 identical over 10 bases. J gave up 4 bases and V 8 bases, and 5 bases lay outside the gene matches. This CDR3 comprises 13 residues. Germline loops: CDR1 MDHEN, CDR2 SYDVKM. CDR3 sequence reads: CASSGTGDYEQYF. For the CDR3, the DNA is TGTGCCAGCTCCGGGACAGGGGATTACGAGCAGTACTTC.

CDR3 coding DNA: TGTGCCAGCAGTGAACAGGGGGGGAGGCAAGAGACCCAGTACTTC. Translation gives CASSEQGGRQETQYF. The chain is built from TRBV6-4 and TRBJ2-5, with D possibly being TRBD1 (8 bases). The CDR3 is 15 amino acids. Germline loops: CDR1 MRHNA, CDR2 SNTAGT. The V gene lost 3 bases and the J gene lost 2 bases, with 13 bases spanning the gap.

This clone was recorded a few times. The chain joins TRBV5-5 to TRBJ2-1, with 7 positions matching TRBD1. Germline V gene lookup returns CDR1 SGHKS and CDR2 YYEKEE (reference sequence). The CDR3 runs 15 residues. Unmatched junction bases numbered 6, after V lost 4 bases and J lost 2 bases. In DNA, the CDR3 is TGTGCCAGCAGCCCCACAGGGGCCCCCTACAATGAGCAGTTCTTC. This encodes CASSPTGAPYNEQFF.

The rearrangement joins TRBV15 to TRBJ1-4; D is unclear. CDR1 LNHNV and CDR2 YYDKDF come from the germline V gene (reference sequence). CDR3 size: 12 residues. V was trimmed by 3 bases and J by 7 bases, leaving 6 bases between them. The CDR3 DNA sequence: TGTGCCACCAGCAGGGAGACTGAAAAACTGTTTTTT. This translates into CATSRETEKLFF. The full variable domain, rest sourced from reference TRBV15 and TRBJ1-4, is DAMVIQNPRYQVTQFGKPVTLSCSQTLNHNVMYWYQQKSSQAPKLLFHYYDKDFNNEADTPDNFQSRRPNTSFCFLDIRSPGLGDTAMYLCATSRETEKLFFGSGTQLSVL.

The chain has TRBV30 and TRBJ1-6; no definite D call. V was pared by 0 bases and J by 8 bases, with 8 bases between. CDR1 is GTSNPN and CDR2 is SVGIG in the germline V gene (reference sequence). CDR3 size: 13 residues. As DNA, the CDR3 is TGTGCCTGGAGTGTGCCGGGTTATTCACCCCTCCACTTT. Translated: CAWSVPGYSPLHF.

The chain links TRBV9 to TRBJ2-1; 15 bases agree with TRBD2. The V gene's germline CDR1 is SGDLS and CDR2 YYNGEE. The V gene end was trimmed by 0 bases and the J gene end by 10 bases; junction bases not matched to a gene: 5. The CDR3 runs 16 residues. Here the CDR3 DNA reads TGTGCCAGCAGCGTAGGGACTAGCGGGGGGGCCCTGGAGCAGTTCTTC. As protein: CASSVGTSGGALEQFF.

This clone was found a few times. The chain has TRBV5-4 and TRBJ2-7; TRBD2 aligns across 7 bases. The CDR3 has 13 residues. V lost 0 bases, J lost 3 bases, and 0 bases stayed unmatched. The germline V gene encodes CDR1 SGHNT and CDR2 YYREEE (reference sequence). The DNA of the CDR3 is TGTGCCAGCAGCTTGGGCGGGGGCTACGAGCAGTACTTC. Translated: CASSLGGGYEQYF. Supplemented by reference TRBV5-4 and TRBJ2-7, the full variable domain reads ETGVTQSPTHLIKTRGQQVTLRCSSQSGHNTVSWYQQALGQGPQFIFQYYREEENGRGNFPPRFSGLQFPNYSSELNVNALELDDSALYLCASSLGGGYEQYFGPGTRLTVT.

The chain employs TRBV6-5 and TRBJ2-7; 11 nucleotides agree with TRBD1. The germline V gene has CDR1 MNHEY and CDR2 SVGAGI. V shed 2 bases and J 6 bases; nucleotides not matched to a gene: 3. CDR3 size: 14 residues. The CDR3 loop is CASSYRTGGGEQYF. In DNA form, the CDR3 reads TGTGCCAGCAGTTACCGGACAGGGGGCGGCGAGCAGTACTTC.

The genes are TRBV5-1 and TRBJ2-1; 10 nucleotides line up with TRBD2. The germline gives CDR1 SGHRS, CDR2 YFSETQ. The CDR3 has 15 amino acids. The junction had 9 bases not matched to a gene; V was cut back by 4 bases and J by 8 bases. CDR3 in DNA: TGCGCCAGCAGCCCCCAGGTAGCGGGAGGTGATGAGCAGTTCTTC. Its protein product is CASSPQVAGGDEQFF. Filled out from reference TRBV5-1 and TRBJ2-1, the complete variable domain reads KAGVTQTPRYLIKTRGQQVTLSCSPISGHRSVSWYQQTPGQGLQFLFEYFSETQRNKGNFPGRFSGRQFSNSRSEMNVSTLELGDSALYLCASSPQVAGGDEQFFGPGTRLTVL.

This clone appeared a single time. This chain connects TRBV6-5 to TRBJ1-5, with 8 bases aligning to TRBD1. CDR3 length equals 15 residues. The V segment lost 2 bases and the J segment 3 bases; nucleotides outside the gene matches: 3. Looked up from germline, CDR1 is MNHEY and CDR2 is SVGAGI. The CDR3 DNA reads TGTGCCAGCAGTTACGGGACAGGACTCAATCAGCCCCAGCATTTT. Its translation: CASSYGTGLNQPQHF.

The V and J genes are TRBV7-9 and TRBJ2-7; 7 nucleotides agree with TRBD1. This CDR3 spans 15 amino acids. Losses at the gene ends were 4 bases for V and 7 bases for J; bases not matched to a gene: 13. Germline CDR1 reads SEHNR; CDR2 reads FQNEAQ (reference sequence). CDR3 in amino acids: CASSSPAKGAQEQYF. The DNA of the CDR3 is TGTGCCAGCAGCTCGCCCGCAAAGGGGGCGCAAGAGCAGTACTTC.

V and J are TRBV9 and TRBJ1-5, with 10 nucleotides matching TRBD1. There are 15 residues in the CDR3. CDR1 and CDR2 from the germline V gene are SGDLS and YYNGEE. The junction had 7 bases not matched to a gene; V was cut back by 3 bases and J by 7 bases. CDR3 nucleotide sequence: TGTGCCAGCAGCGCCGGGGACAGGGGTGGACAGCCCCAGCATTTT. It yields the protein CASSAGDRGGQPQHF.

The chain links TRBV5-1 to TRBJ2-2; 10 bases are shared with TRBD2. V dropped 4 bases and J dropped 5; count of bases not matched to a gene: 5. The CDR3 runs 15 residues. Germline-derived CDR1 and CDR2 are SGHRS and YFSETQ. The CDR3 DNA reads as TGCGCCAGCAGCGGGGGACTAGCGAGTACCGGGGAGCTGTTTTTT. This encodes CASSGGLASTGELFF.

The chain couples TRBV7-9 to TRBJ2-5; 7 bases match TRBD1. Germline V gene lookup returns CDR1 SEHNR and CDR2 FQNEAQ (reference sequence). CDR3 length: 16 amino acids. After removal of 1 base from V and 2 bases from J, the junction contained 7 bases not matched to a gene. The CDR3 sequence: CASSLDSRTGQETQYF. The DNA for the CDR3 is TGTGCCAGCAGCTTAGATTCGAGGACAGGTCAAGAGACCCAGTACTTC.

This chain joins TRBV30 and TRBJ2-3, with D perhaps TRBD1 (5 bases). V gave up 1 base and J gave up 2 bases, with 13 bases separating them. CDR1 is GTSNPN, CDR2 SVGIG, per germline (reference sequence). The CDR3 has 15 residues. Here the CDR3 DNA reads TGTGCCTGGAGTGCAGGGAATACGGACACAGATACGCAGTATTTT. Its translation is CAWSAGNTDTDTQYF. Together with reference TRBV30 and TRBJ2-3, the CDR3 gives the full variable domain: SQTIHQWPATLVQPVGSPLSLECTVEGTSNPNLYWYRQAAGRGLQLLFYSVGIGQISSEVPQNLSASRPQDRQFILSSKKLLLSDSGFYLCAWSAGNTDTDTQYFGPGTRLTVL.

The J gene is TRBJ2-7, the V gene TRBV14; 10 positions agree with TRBD1. Trimming took 4 bases from V and 2 from J; bases not matched to a gene: 2. The CDR3 loop spans 14 amino acids. Germline V gene lookup returns CDR1 SGHDN and CDR2 FVKESK. CDR3 residues: CASSPGTGAYEQYF. The CDR3 DNA reads TGTGCCAGCAGCCCCGGGACAGGGGCCTACGAGCAGTACTTC.

The chain employs TRBV7-9 and TRBJ2-7, with D unresolved. Germline V lookup: CDR1 SEHNR, CDR2 FQNEAQ (reference sequence). The CDR3 totals 14 residues. Trimming removed 3 bases at V and 0 bases at J, with 9 bases between. As DNA, the CDR3 is TGTGCCAGCAGCTTCCCCGGGTTCTCCTACGAGCAGTACTTC. Encoded protein: CASSFPGFSYEQYF. Full variable domain (missing parts from reference TRBV7-9 and TRBJ2-7): DTGVSQNPRHKITKRGQNVTFRCDPISEHNRLYWYRQTLGQGPEFLTYFQNEAQLEKSRLLSDRFSAERPKGSFSTLEIQRTEQGDSAMYLCASSFPGFSYEQYFGPGTRLTVT.

The chain combines TRBV2 with TRBJ1-2; maybe TRBD1 (5 bases). CDR3 length: 11 amino acids. Germline V gene sequence: CDR1 SNHLY, CDR2 FYNNEI. V was cut by 9 bases and J by 6 bases, with 11 bases left in between. This CDR3 is CASQGDHGYTF. The DNA of the CDR3 is TGTGCCAGTCAGGGTGATCATGGCTACACCTTC.

The rearrangement links TRBV5-1 to TRBJ2-7; 9 nucleotides line up with TRBD1. The CDR3 has 14 amino acids. Germline CDR1 SGHRS, CDR2 YFSETQ. The junction had 4 bases not matched to a gene; V was cut back by 4 bases and J by 2 bases. The CDR3 coding sequence is TGCGCCAGCAGCATCCGACAGGGGGCCTACGAGCAGTACTTC. This gives the protein CASSIRQGAYEQYF.

This clone was found many times. The chain combines TRBV7-9 with TRBJ2-7, with TRBD1 matching 8 bases. V lost 4 bases, J lost 4 bases, and 9 bases stayed unmatched. This CDR3 contains 15 residues. Germline loops: CDR1 SEHNR, CDR2 FQNEAQ (reference sequence). Written as DNA, the CDR3 is TGTGCCAGCAGCTCCCGACAGGGGAGAGGTTACGAGCAGTACTTC. It specifies CASSSRQGRGYEQYF. The full variable domain, with the rest looked up from reference TRBV7-9 and TRBJ2-7, is DTGVSQNPRHKITKRGQNVTFRCDPISEHNRLYWYRQTLGQGPEFLTYFQNEAQLEKSRLLSDRFSAERPKGSFSTLEIQRTEQGDSAMYLCASSSRQGRGYEQYFGPGTRLTVT.

The V gene is TRBV7-8, the J gene TRBJ1-5, with TRBD1 matching over 9 bases. This CDR3 comprises 14 residues. CDR1 is SGHVS, CDR2 FQNEAQ, per germline. The J segment lost 5 bases and the V segment lost 4 bases, leaving 3 bases of the junction unmatched. The CDR3 DNA is TGTGCCAGCAGCTCCCGGGACAGGGATCAGCCCCAGCATTTT. It yields the protein CASSSRDRDQPQHF.